The 28 T cell receptor beta chains presented below share a single source sample, sequenced in a study of response to subunit inactivated influenza vaccine. MiXCR was run by TCRdb on the RT-PCR reads, yielding one entry per CDR3 protein. The repertoire holds approximately 530,000 distinct CDR3 sequences, with more than 7% as singletons. The sample was PBMCs from blood, taken around 25 months after vaccination. The receptors originated from a man between 45 and 75 years old who received an inactivated influenza vaccine.

This clonotype was observed a handful of times. V gene TRBV15 combines with J gene TRBJ2-7; 9 positions agree with TRBD2. The V gene's germline CDR1 is LNHNV and CDR2 YYDKDF (reference sequence). V trimming: 5 bases; J trimming: 7 bases; junction bases outside the gene matches: 15. The CDR3 consists of 16 residues. CDR3 coding DNA: TGTGCCACCAGCCCCAATTGGGGACTAGCTCTTGGTGAGCAGTACTTC. Its translation is CATSPNWGLALGEQYF.

In this sample, this clonotype turned up many times. The chain recombines TRBV11-3 with TRBJ2-3; D uncertain. V was trimmed by 6 bases and J by 5 bases, leaving 3 bases between them. CDR1 SGHNT and CDR2 YENEEA come from the germline V gene. CDR3 length: 10 residues. CDR3 loop: CASSGDTQYF. CDR3 sequence (DNA): TGTGCCAGCAGTGGAGATACGCAGTATTTT.

The chain joins TRBV28 to TRBJ2-2; TRBD2 agrees at 8 bases. The V gene's germline CDR1 is MDHEN and CDR2 SYDVKM. The V and J ends lost 7 bases and 4 bases, in that order; junction bases with no gene match: 5. This CDR3 contains 14 residues. For the CDR3, the DNA is TGTGCCAGCACCCCGGGAGGGGCCACCGGGGAGCTGTTTTTT. Amino acid sequence: CASTPGGATGELFF.

This clonotype was counted between two and nine times. The chain employs TRBV3-1 and TRBJ2-2; D call uncertain. The CDR3 totals 13 residues. The V end was cut by 7 bases, the J end by 1 base, with 7 bases between. Germline loops: CDR1 LGHDT, CDR2 YNNKEL (reference sequence). In DNA form, the CDR3 reads TGTGCCAGCACCCACAAGAACACCGGGGAGCTGTTTTTT. Encoded protein: CASTHKNTGELFF.

The chain combines TRBV27 with TRBJ1-2; D is unclear. Trimming removed 7 bases from V and 4 bases from J, with 16 bases in between. Germline-derived CDR1 and CDR2 are MNHEY and SMNVEV (reference sequence). This CDR3 is 14 amino acids long. The CDR3 region is CASKKDGLGYGYTF. CDR3 DNA: TGTGCCAGCAAAAAAGACGGGTTGGGCTATGGCTACACCTTC.

This clonotype has just a few counts. The chain combines TRBV7-2 with TRBJ2-3; 7 bases are a match to TRBD2. Losses at the gene ends were 0 bases for V and 6 bases for J; bases not matched to a gene: 12. The germline gives CDR1 SGHTA, CDR2 FQGNSA. The CDR3 extends over 17 amino acids. Written as DNA, the CDR3 is TGTGCCAGCAGCTTAGCACACTTACTAGCGATAAGGGATACGCAGTATTTT. This sequence encodes CASSLAHLLAIRDTQYF.

This clonotype was seen many times. The V and J genes are TRBV5-1 and TRBJ1-2; D might be TRBD1 (5 bases). The CDR3 extends over 14 amino acids. V was cut by 4 bases and J by 0 bases, with 10 bases left in between. In germline, CDR1 is SGHRS, CDR2 YFSETQ. Here the CDR3 reads CASSQDSSNYGYTF. CDR3 in DNA: TGCGCCAGCAGCCAAGACAGTTCTAACTATGGCTACACCTTC.

The chain recombines TRBV10-3 with TRBJ2-1, with 7 bases matching TRBD1. Germline CDR1 is ENHRY and CDR2 is SYGVKD. This CDR3 spans 13 amino acids. V gave up 2 bases and J gave up 9 bases; unmatched junction bases: 4. Here the CDR3 DNA reads TGTGCCATCAGTGAGCGCCGGGACAGTGAGCAGTTCTTC. It is translated as CAISERRDSEQFF.

This clonotype has only a few counts. This chain connects TRBV20-1 to TRBJ2-3, with D possibly matching TRBD2 (5 bases). There are 16 residues in the CDR3. Deletions cut 2 bases from V and 4 bases from J, with 19 bases between. The germline V gene has CDR1 DFQATT and CDR2 SNEGSKA (reference sequence). CDR3 DNA sequence: TGCAGTGCTAGACCCGTTCGTGGCGTCGGGGCAGATACGCAGTATTTT. It codes for CSARPVRGVGADTQYF.

The V and J genes are TRBV7-2 and TRBJ2-3; D gene unclear. CDR1 is SGHTA, CDR2 FQGNSA, per germline. V lost 6 bases and J lost 6, with 13 bases in between. The CDR3 consists of 13 residues. For the CDR3, the DNA is TGTGCCAGCAGTCAACCGAAGGCGGATACGCAGTATTTT. Its protein is CASSQPKADTQYF.

This clonotype was detected ten times or more. This rearrangement joins TRBV12-3 or TRBV12-4 to TRBJ1-5; D not certain. V lost 6 bases, J lost 1 base, and 7 bases lay in between. This CDR3 has 13 residues. CDR3 DNA: TGTGCCAGCAGCTTGAACAGCAATCAGCCCCAGCATTTT. The encoded protein is CASSLNSNQPQHF.

The rearrangement uses TRBV20-1 and TRBJ2-7; no definite D call. Germline CDR1 DFQATT, CDR2 SNEGSKA (reference sequence). V dropped 6 bases and J dropped 0 bases, with 12 bases sitting between them. The CDR3 loop spans 13 amino acids. Here the CDR3 reads CSATEYFSYEQYF. CDR3 coding DNA: TGCAGTGCCACAGAGTACTTCTCCTACGAGCAGTACTTC.

In its sample, this clonotype was seen many times. The chain employs TRBV19 and TRBJ2-3, with D possibly TRBD2 on 5 matching bases. Per germline, CDR1 LNHDA and CDR2 SQIVND (reference sequence). Trimming removed 3 bases from V and 2 bases from J, with 9 bases in between. This CDR3 spans 14 amino acids. As DNA, the CDR3 is TGTGCCAGTAGTATCGGACTTTTCACAGATACGCAGTATTTT. Its translation is CASSIGLFTDTQYF.

This clonotype turned up a few times. The genes are TRBV11-2 and TRBJ1-1; the D is unclear. Trimming cost V 1 base and J 11 bases, with 14 bases left between them. Germline CDR1 SGHAT, CDR2 FQNNGV. This CDR3 comprises 13 residues. The CDR3, as DNA: TGTGCCAGCAGCTTAGCTGGGCCTCCTGGGGCTTTCTTT. The encoded protein is CASSLAGPPGAFF.

This clonotype was detected only a few times. In DNA, the CDR3 is TGTGCCAGCAGCTCGCCGGGGGTCTCCTCCTACGAGCAGTACTTC. Translating it yields CASSSPGVSSYEQYF. The V call is TRBV11-2, the J call TRBJ2-7; D is possibly TRBD2 (6 bases). Trimming shortened V by 4 bases and J by 0 bases, and 13 bases separated the two germline ends. CDR1 SGHAT and CDR2 FQNNGV come from the germline V gene. This CDR3 is 15 amino acids long.

This clonotype showed up many times. V usage is TRBV5-5 and J usage is TRBJ2-7; D gene uncertain. V was trimmed by 1 base and J by 0 bases, leaving 5 bases between them. CDR3 length equals 13 residues. Germline CDR1 and CDR2: SGHKS and YYEKEE (reference sequence). CDR3 sequence: CASSLTLSYEQYF. The CDR3 coding sequence is TGTGCCAGCAGCTTGACACTCTCCTACGAGCAGTACTTC. Variable domain in full (rest from reference TRBV5-5 and TRBJ2-7): DAGVTQSPTHLIKTRGQQVTLRCSPISGHKSVSWYQQVLGQGPQFIFQYYEKEERGRGNFPDRFSARQFPNYSSELNVNALLLGDSALYLCASSLTLSYEQYFGPGTRLTVT.

This clonotype was observed at least ten times. V gene TRBV5-1 combines with J gene TRBJ2-1, with D possibly being TRBD1 (5 bases). The CDR3 is made up of 18 amino acids. Deletions cut 1 base from V and 0 bases from J, with 17 bases between. Germline V CDR1 and CDR2: SGHRS, YFSETQ. Here the CDR3 reads CASSLRGLWDSSYNEQFF. The CDR3 DNA reads as TGCGCCAGCAGCTTGAGGGGATTGTGGGATAGCTCCTACAATGAGCAGTTCTTC.

This clonotype was counted a few times. V and J are TRBV20-1 and TRBJ2-3; 12 bases align to TRBD2. The CDR3 has 15 amino acids. V was pared by 2 bases and J by 2 bases, with 2 bases of the junction left unmatched. Germline V gene lookup returns CDR1 DFQATT and CDR2 SNEGSKA (reference sequence). The CDR3 loop reads CSARTSGRPTDTQYF. Written as DNA, the CDR3 is TGCAGTGCTAGAACTAGCGGGAGGCCCACAGATACGCAGTATTTT.

This clonotype was detected many times. This rearrangement joins TRBV2 to TRBJ2-1; 10 bases map to TRBD2. The junction had 9 bases not matched to a gene; V was cut back by 3 bases and J by 10 bases. The germline V gene encodes CDR1 SNHLY and CDR2 FYNNEI. The CDR3 runs 15 residues. CDR3 amino acids: CASSDYSGGIREQFF. In nucleotides, the CDR3 is TGTGCCAGCAGTGATTATAGCGGGGGGATTCGGGAGCAGTTCTTC.

Points on this clonotype: This may come from a read error, since a much larger clone is one base off. This chain joins TRBV20-1 and TRBJ2-1; 12 nucleotides match TRBD2. CDR3 length: 15 amino acids. Germline-derived CDR1 and CDR2 are DFQATT and SNEGSKA (reference sequence). Unmatched junction bases numbered 7, after V lost 5 bases and J lost 5 bases. CDR3 loop: CSAGTGLAGNNEQFF. The CDR3 DNA sequence: TGCAGTGCTGGAACTGGACTAGCGGGAAACAATGAGCAGTTCTTC.

This clonotype was observed at least ten times. This chain joins TRBV14 and TRBJ2-2; a weak D match, TRBD2 (5 bases). V dropped 0 bases and J dropped 3 bases, with 14 bases sitting between them. The CDR3 runs to 17 residues. The germline gives CDR1 SGHDN, CDR2 FVKESK. Written as DNA, the CDR3 is TGTGCCAGCAGCCAAGATTCTTCACCGGGGTACACCGGGGAGCTGTTTTTT. Its translation is CASSQDSSPGYTGELFF.

The chain couples TRBV5-1 to TRBJ2-5, with 7 bases identical to TRBD2. J gave up 4 bases and V 3 bases, and 3 bases lay outside the gene matches. The germline V gene has CDR1 SGHRS and CDR2 YFSETQ. The CDR3 covers 13 residues. CDR3 loop: CASSWGGGETQYF. The CDR3 nucleotides are TGCGCCAGCAGCTGGGGCGGGGGAGAGACCCAGTACTTC.

At least ten counts were recorded for this clonotype. V gene TRBV6-2 or TRBV6-3 combines with J gene TRBJ2-3; possible D gene TRBD2, 5 bases. V was shortened by 6 bases and J by 0 bases, with 10 bases between the two germline ends. The CDR3 has 14 residues. The germline V gene encodes CDR1 MNHEY and CDR2 SVGEGT. The CDR3 is CASSRTGSTDTQYF. The CDR3 DNA reads TGTGCCAGCAGCCGGACGGGGAGCACAGATACGCAGTATTTT.

This clonotype has at least ten counts. This chain connects TRBV24-1 to TRBJ2-1; D is ambiguous. V lost 9 bases, J lost 8 bases, and 22 bases lay in between. Germline V CDR1 and CDR2: KGHDR, SFDVKD. The CDR3 runs to 15 residues. DNA of the CDR3: TGTGCCACCTCTACCGGCACAGAAAGGTGGGATGAGCAGTTCTTC. Translated: CATSTGTERWDEQFF.

This clonotype has more than one count but fewer than ten. The chain is built from TRBV7-2 and TRBJ2-3; TRBD2 might be the D (6 bases). Deletions cut 5 bases from V and 2 bases from J, with 14 bases between. From germline, CDR1 is SGHTA and CDR2 FQGNSA. The CDR3 loop spans 15 amino acids. CDR3: CASSPGGVFTDTQYF. CDR3 sequence (DNA): TGTGCCAGCAGCCCAGGCGGGGTTTTCACAGATACGCAGTATTTT.

This clonotype occurred a few times. The chain is built from TRBV14 and TRBJ2-1; tentatively, D is TRBD1 or TRBD2 (5 bases each). This CDR3 comprises 16 residues. Germline V gives CDR1 SGHDN, CDR2 FVKESK. V lost 4 bases to trimming and J lost 7 bases, with 20 bases between them. As DNA, the CDR3 is TGTGCCAGCAGCCGATTCGAGGGACCTCCTGGTAATGAGCAGTTCTTC. It yields the protein CASSRFEGPPGNEQFF.

This chain joins TRBV7-2 and TRBJ2-3; the match to TRBD2 covers 9 bases. Germline V lookup: CDR1 SGHTA, CDR2 FQGNSA. CDR3 length: 17 amino acids. Unmatched junction bases numbered 8, after V lost 2 bases and J lost 2 bases. CDR3 in DNA: TGTGCCAGCAGCTTACCTCTAGCGGGGCTAGTCACAGATACGCAGTATTTT. Its translation: CASSLPLAGLVTDTQYF.

Ten or more counts support this clonotype. The chain uses TRBV28 and TRBJ2-1, with 9 bases lining up with TRBD1. This CDR3 spans 14 amino acids. Germline V gene lookup returns CDR1 MDHEN and CDR2 SYDVKM. Trimming removed 6 bases from V and 6 bases from J; junction bases left unmatched: 6. The CDR3 nucleotides are TGTGCCAGCAGGCCGGGACAGGGAGGCAATGAGCAGTTCTTC. Amino acids: CASRPGQGGNEQFF.